The 23 T cell receptor beta chains given below trace back to one sample, sequenced in a study of a mutant IDH1 vaccine in newly diagnosed glioma. These TCRs are of unknown antigen specificity. Specified time point: week 23, last vaccination. The vaccine gave 300 ug of a 20-mer mutant IDH1 peptide subcutaneously per dose. Using immunoSEQ multiplex PCR, the repertoire was profiled, and TCRdb retains in-frame clones only, with some absent. The table records about 55,000 clones, roughly 80% of them present only once. The source material was PBMCs, sampled from a glioma patient whose treatment included an IDH1 peptide vaccine. The receptor set was obtained from a man aged 35 to 55 with glioma.

Here the CDR3 DNA reads TGTGCCAGCAGTGGTAGCGGATGGGACAAAAACATTCAGTACTTC. Its protein product is CASSGSGWDKNIQYF. V and J are TRBV2 and TRBJ2-4; D is possibly TRBD2 (6 bases). This CDR3 is built from 15 residues. Germline V gene lookup returns CDR1 SNHLY and CDR2 FYNNEI. Trimming shortened V by 4 bases and J by 3 bases, and 13 bases separated the two germline ends.

This chain joins TRBV6-4 and TRBJ1-1; D unresolved. Germline V gives CDR1 MRHNA, CDR2 SNTAGT. Trimming took 4 bases from V and 0 from J, leaving 9 bases between them. CDR3 length equals 14 residues. The CDR3 sequence is CASSVGVLNTEAFF. CDR3 sequence (DNA): TGTGCCAGCAGTGTCGGGGTTCTGAACACTGAAGCTTTCTTT.

V is TRBV4-2 and J is TRBJ2-2, with D tentatively TRBD1 or TRBD2 (5 bases each). Per the germline V gene, CDR1 is LGHNA and CDR2 is YNFKEQ. This CDR3 is 18 amino acids long. V was shortened by 4 bases and J by 0 bases, with 18 bases between the two germline ends. CDR3 DNA: TGTGCCAGCAGCCCCGGGGCATGGACCGACGCGAACACCGGGGAGCTGTTTTTT. Its translation: CASSPGAWTDANTGELFF.

CDR3 sequence reads: CASSLSLVADIQYF. The CDR3 DNA sequence: TGTGCCAGCAGCTTGTCCTTGGTCGCAGACATTCAGTACTTC. V gene TRBV5-6 combines with J gene TRBJ2-4; no firm D call. Trimming cost V 1 base and J 8 bases, with 13 bases left between them. Germline V gives CDR1 SGHDT, CDR2 YYEEEE. The CDR3 runs 14 residues. Filled out from reference TRBV5-6 and TRBJ2-4, the complete variable domain reads DAGVTQSPTHLIKTRGQQVTLRCSPKSGHDTVSWYQQALGQGPQFIFQYYEEEERQRGNFPDRFSGHQFPNYSSELNVNALLLGDSALYLCASSLSLVADIQYFGAGTRLSVL.

The genes are TRBV27 and TRBJ1-2; D gene uncertain. CDR3 size: 13 residues. Deletions cut 0 bases from V and 2 bases from J, with 4 bases between. Germline V gene sequence: CDR1 MNHEY, CDR2 SMNVEV (reference sequence). The chain's CDR3 is CASSLSGNYGYTF. CDR3 nucleotides: TGTGCCAGCAGTTTATCAGGGAACTATGGCTACACCTTC.

This clone has just one count. The V call is TRBV19, the J call TRBJ2-3; D remains unclear. This CDR3 has 15 amino acids. Trimming removed 1 base from V and 3 bases from J, with 11 bases in between. Per the germline V gene, CDR1 is LNHDA and CDR2 is SQIVND (reference sequence). CDR3 region: CASSIGAGWTDTQYF. CDR3 in DNA: TGTGCCAGTAGTATAGGTGCAGGCTGGACAGATACGCAGTATTTT.

The V gene is TRBV30, the J gene TRBJ2-5; 10 bases line up with TRBD2. CDR1 and CDR2 (germline): GTSNPN, SVGIG (reference sequence). The V gene end was trimmed by 0 bases and the J gene end by 7 bases; junction bases not matched to a gene: 14. This CDR3 comprises 17 residues. The CDR3 region has the DNA TGTGCCTGGAGTGTAAGGGGGCTAGCGGGGGAGAGGGGGACCCAGTACTTC. Its protein is CAWSVRGLAGERGTQYF.

The rearrangement uses TRBV14 and TRBJ2-3; 11 bases are shared with TRBD2. CDR1 and CDR2 from the germline V gene are SGHDN and FVKESK. J lost 8 bases, V lost 4 bases, and 2 bases had no gene match. The CDR3 totals 13 residues. Here the CDR3 DNA reads TGTGCCAGCAGCCTCGGACTAGCGGGTACGCAGTATTTT. This sequence encodes CASSLGLAGTQYF.

The chain is built from TRBV5-6 and TRBJ2-7; possibly TRBD2 for D (6 bases). V was shortened by 0 bases and J by 1 base, with 17 bases between the two germline ends. The CDR3 consists of 17 residues. The germline CDR1 and CDR2 sequences are SGHDT and YYEEEE. The CDR3 spells CASSLVLRDSRSYEQYF. CDR3 nucleotide sequence: TGTGCCAGCAGCTTGGTACTCCGGGACTCACGATCCTACGAGCAGTACTTC.

The chain combines TRBV2 with TRBJ1-3; 7 bases are shared with TRBD1. The CDR3 runs to 15 residues. J gave up 3 bases and V 4 bases, and 6 bases lay outside the gene matches. Germline lookup yields CDR1 SNHLY and CDR2 FYNNEI. The CDR3 coding sequence is TGTGCCAGCAGTGCCCGGGACAGCCTTGGAAACACCATATATTTT. This sequence encodes CASSARDSLGNTIYF.

The count of this clone is one. V and J are TRBV15 and TRBJ2-2; a weak D match, TRBD1 (5 bases). CDR3 length: 15 amino acids. Trimming removed 7 bases at V and 1 base at J, with 13 bases between. Per germline, CDR1 LNHNV and CDR2 YYDKDF (reference sequence). The CDR3 DNA reads as TGTGCCACCAAAAAACAGGTTCAGAACACCGGGGAGCTGTTTTTT. It yields the protein CATKKQVQNTGELFF.

This chain uses TRBV7-8 with TRBJ1-5, with 9 bases identical to TRBD1. V gave up 5 bases and J gave up 4 bases; unmatched junction bases: 6. This CDR3 is 15 amino acids long. Germline CDR1 and CDR2: SGHVS and FQNEAQ. In DNA form, the CDR3 reads TGTGCCAGCAGCATGGGACAGGGCATTAATCAGCCCCAGCATTTT. Translating it yields CASSMGQGINQPQHF.

The genes are TRBV4-1 and TRBJ2-7, with 7 bases lining up with TRBD2. The CDR3 runs to 17 residues. V lost 5 bases, J lost 1 base, and 14 bases stayed unmatched. CDR1 is MGHRA, CDR2 YSYEKL, per germline. The CDR3 region has the DNA TGCGCCAGCAGCGCTCCCGCTAGCGGAATATCTTCCTACGAGCAGTACTTC. Translated, it gives CASSAPASGISSYEQYF.

This clone was seen a few times. The V gene is TRBV19, the J gene TRBJ1-1; D remains ambiguous. This CDR3 spans 14 amino acids. Germline assignment: CDR1 LNHDA and CDR2 SQIVND (reference sequence). Trimming removed 4 bases from V and 1 base from J, with 10 bases in between. The CDR3 coding sequence is TGTGCCAGTAGTAGGAAGGGATGGAACACTGAAGCTTTCTTT. This translates into CASSRKGWNTEAFF.

This clone was recorded only once. The rearrangement joins TRBV6-5 to TRBJ1-1; D is undetermined. V dropped 5 bases and J dropped 0 bases, with 10 bases sitting between them. This CDR3 region has 14 residues. Germline-derived CDR1 and CDR2 are MNHEY and SVGAGI. The chain's CDR3 is CASSEVTLNTEAFF. The CDR3 bases are TGTGCCAGCAGTGAAGTGACCTTGAACACTGAAGCTTTCTTT.

V and J are TRBV5-6 and TRBJ2-6, with 7 bases lining up with TRBD1. The CDR3 sequence is 18 residues long. CDR1 SGHDT and CDR2 YYEEEE come from the germline V gene. V shed 4 bases, J shed 2 bases, and the junction held 12 bases outside the gene matches. CDR3: CASSALRGRVPGANVLTF. The CDR3 nucleotides read TGTGCCAGCAGCGCGCTGAGGGGGCGCGTCCCTGGGGCCAACGTCCTGACTTTC.

The chain uses TRBV2 and TRBJ2-2; unclear D gene. The CDR3 has 16 amino acids. Per germline, CDR1 SNHLY and CDR2 FYNNEI. Trimming took off 6 bases at V and 2 bases at J, with 16 bases between the two ends. The CDR3 spells CASSLFSNGNTGELFF. The CDR3 coding sequence is TGTGCCAGCAGCCTTTTTTCCAATGGCAACACCGGGGAGCTGTTTTTT.

The genes are TRBV6-1 and TRBJ1-6, with 10 bases fitting TRBD1. This CDR3 has 13 residues. Losses at the gene ends were 8 bases for V and 14 bases for J; bases not matched to a gene: 9. CDR1 is MNHNS and CDR2 is SASEGT in the germline V gene. In DNA form, the CDR3 reads TGTGCCAGCCGGGACAGGGGAGGTAGTACCCTCCACTTT. This gives the protein CASRDRGGSTLHF.

The chain employs TRBV6-1 and TRBJ2-5; no definite D call. V dropped 1 base and J dropped 5 bases, with 8 bases sitting between them. Germline V gene data show CDR1 as MNHNS and CDR2 as SASEGT. This CDR3 contains 13 residues. DNA of the CDR3: TGTGCCAGCAGTGAAGAAGGCACGGAGACCCAGTACTTC. Translation gives CASSEEGTETQYF.

The rearrangement uses TRBV25-1 and TRBJ1-3; the D gene is possibly TRBD1 (6 bases). The germline V gene encodes CDR1 MGHDK and CDR2 SYGVNS. Trimming took 6 bases from V and 2 from J, leaving 14 bases between them. This CDR3 contains 15 residues. CDR3 loop: CASRDTGRAGNTIYF. The CDR3 coding sequence is TGTGCCAGCAGGGATACAGGGAGGGCTGGAAACACCATATATTTT.

The chain combines TRBV5-1 with TRBJ1-2, with 7 bases fitting TRBD1. Germline CDR1 SGHRS, CDR2 YFSETQ. The CDR3 consists of 15 residues. Losses at the gene ends were 0 bases for V and 8 bases for J; bases not matched to a gene: 10. The CDR3 here is CASSLEDRALAGYTF. The CDR3 nucleotides read TGCGCCAGCAGCTTGGAAGACAGGGCCTTAGCAGGCTACACCTTC.

As for this clone: At one end the junction does not follow the germline gene, possibly because of a read error. The J gene is TRBJ1-1, the V gene TRBV7-7; D is ambiguous. Germline V gene lookup returns CDR1 SSHAT and CDR2 FNYEAQ (reference sequence). This CDR3 contains 13 residues. CDR3 nucleotide sequence: TGTGCTAGCAGCTTTAACATGAACACTGAAGCTTTCTTT. Residues: CASSFNMNTEAFF.

V is TRBV5-4 and J is TRBJ1-2, with a tentative D call TRBD1 (6 bases). The CDR3 is made up of 15 amino acids. Looked up from germline, CDR1 is SGHNT and CDR2 is YYREEE (reference sequence). Trimming removed 4 bases at V and 4 bases at J, with 17 bases between. CDR3 DNA sequence: TGTGCCAGCAGCCCGACCACCGGGGGGGCCTATGGCTACACCTTC. The encoded protein is CASSPTTGGAYGYTF. Looking up the rest from reference TRBV5-4 and TRBJ1-2 gives the full variable domain: ETGVTQSPTHLIKTRGQQVTLRCSSQSGHNTVSWYQQALGQGPQFIFQYYREEENGRGNFPPRFSGLQFPNYSSELNVNALELDDSALYLCASSPTTGGAYGYTFGSGTRLTVV.